Presented here are 18 T cell receptor beta chains from one specimen sequenced in a study of PD-L1 blockade in urothelial cancer. Produced via immunoSEQ multiplex PCR; TCRdb's table is partial and in-frame only. This repertoire shows about 130,000 clones, around 84% found once; its top ten account for about 2.9%. Indicated time point: pretreatment peripheral blood. The sample here was PBMCs, taken around atezolizumab (anti-PD-L1) treatment. The receptors originated from a man in his fifties or sixties with urothelial cancer.

This chain connects TRBV14 to TRBJ1-2; tentatively, D is TRBD1 (5 bases). Per germline, CDR1 SGHDN and CDR2 FVKESK. Trimming took 0 bases from V and 8 from J, leaving 13 bases between them. The CDR3 extends over 14 amino acids. Here the CDR3 DNA reads TGTGCCAGCAGCCAAGATCTTTTGCGGGGCGGCTACACCTTC. Its translation is CASSQDLLRGGYTF. The variable domain in full, completed from reference TRBV14 and TRBJ1-2, reads EAGVTQFPSHSVIEKGQTVTLRCDPISGHDNLYWYRRVMGKEIKFLLHFVKESKQDESGMPNNRFLAERTGGTYSTLKVQPAELEDSGVYFCASSQDLLRGGYTFGSGTRLTVV.

This chain connects TRBV19 to TRBJ2-2, with 15 bases lining up with TRBD2. Looked up from germline, CDR1 is LNHDA and CDR2 is SQIVND (reference sequence). The CDR3 consists of 17 residues. Trimming at V came to 6 bases and at J to 6 bases, leaving 8 bases not matched to a gene. The chain's CDR3 is CASSGLAGGPSAGELFF. As DNA, the CDR3 is TGTGCCAGTAGCGGACTAGCGGGAGGGCCTAGTGCCGGGGAGCTGTTTTTT.

The J gene is TRBJ1-2, the V gene TRBV28; D is unresolved. Per germline, CDR1 MDHEN and CDR2 SYDVKM. This CDR3 is built from 11 residues. Trimming removed 6 bases at V and 2 bases at J, with 4 bases between. The CDR3 region is CASSRNYGYTF. The DNA for the CDR3 is TGTGCCAGCAGCCGGAACTATGGCTACACCTTC.

In this sample, this clone turned up once. The chain is built from TRBV7-3 and TRBJ2-1; D may be TRBD2 (6 bases). CDR1 and CDR2 (germline): SGHTA, FQGTGA. The CDR3 loop spans 16 amino acids. Trimming took 5 bases from V and 6 from J, leaving 20 bases between them. CDR3 nucleotides: TGTGCCAGCAGCGAAGTGGGCCGGGACGGGAGCAATGAGCAGTTCTTC. Translated: CASSEVGRDGSNEQFF.

The V and J genes are TRBV19 and TRBJ2-3; the match to TRBD2 covers 9 bases. From germline, CDR1 is LNHDA and CDR2 SQIVND (reference sequence). CDR3 length: 11 residues. The CDR3: CATSGLNTQYF. For the CDR3, the DNA is TGTGCGACTAGCGGACTGAATACGCAGTATTTT.

As regards this clone: One junction end does not reproduce the germline sequence, and a read error may be involved. The V gene is TRBV7-7, the J gene TRBJ1-4; 10 bases align to TRBD1. The germline gives CDR1 SSHAT, CDR2 FNYEAQ (reference sequence). This CDR3 comprises 15 residues. This chain's CDR3 is CASSLAGQGLEKLFF. In DNA, the CDR3 is TGTGCTAGCAGCTTAGCGGGACAGGGGCTTGAAAAACTGTTTTTT.

The CDR3 region is CASSVGQGAYGTQYF. CDR3 DNA: TGTGCCAGCAGCGTGGGACAGGGGGCTTATGGGACCCAGTACTTC. V and J are TRBV9 and TRBJ2-5, with 12 nucleotides matching TRBD1. Unmatched junction bases numbered 6, after V lost 2 bases and J lost 7 bases. The germline CDR1 and CDR2 sequences are SGDLS and YYNGEE. The length of the CDR3 is 15 residues.

The chain joins TRBV5-4 to TRBJ2-7; TRBD1 might be the D (5 bases). Germline CDR1 and CDR2: SGHNT and YYREEE (reference sequence). V lost 2 bases to trimming and J lost 3 bases, with 9 bases between them. This CDR3 has 13 amino acids. The CDR3 spells CASSFWGIYEQYF. The CDR3 region has the DNA TGTGCCAGCAGCTTCTGGGGCATCTACGAGCAGTACTTC.

The chain joins TRBV30 to TRBJ2-7, with TRBD1 as a possible D gene (6 bases). Per germline, CDR1 GTSNPN and CDR2 SVGIG (reference sequence). The CDR3 is 13 amino acids. V lost 3 bases and J lost 1, with 10 bases in between. CDR3 sequence: CAWRLDSSYEQYF. In DNA, the CDR3 is TGTGCCTGGAGGTTGGACAGTTCCTACGAGCAGTACTTC.

J is TRBJ2-3 and V is TRBV10-3; 11 bases agree with TRBD2. V was clipped by 4 bases and J by 0 bases; unmatched bases: 6. Germline V gene lookup returns CDR1 ENHRY and CDR2 SYGVKD. The CDR3 runs to 17 residues. The CDR3 loop reads CAISGLAGSSSTDTQYF. The CDR3 coding sequence is TGTGCCATCAGTGGACTAGCGGGATCCTCTAGCACAGATACGCAGTATTTT.

The chain recombines TRBV28 with TRBJ1-2; 8 bases map to TRBD1. The junction had 15 bases not matched to a gene; V was cut back by 6 bases and J by 6 bases. The CDR3 is 16 residues long. Germline V gene data show CDR1 as MDHEN and CDR2 as SYDVKM. CDR3 protein: CASSTPTQGARDGYTF. The CDR3 DNA reads as TGTGCCAGCAGCACACCTACTCAGGGGGCCCGAGATGGCTACACCTTC.

The genes are TRBV7-9 and TRBJ1-1, with 8 positions matching TRBD1. Germline CDR1 SEHNR, CDR2 FQNEAQ (reference sequence). V lost 3 bases to trimming and J lost 6 bases; unmatched junction nucleotides: 9. CDR3 length: 15 amino acids. The CDR3 DNA is TGTGCCAGCAGCTTCAGCCTGACAGGGGTTGCTGAAGCTTTCTTT. Translating gives CASSFSLTGVAEAFF.

The rearrangement links TRBV18 to TRBJ2-5; TRBD2 matches at 10 bases. The CDR3 totals 13 residues. V was pared by 6 bases and J by 5 bases, with 3 bases of the junction left unmatched. The germline V gene encodes CDR1 KGHSH and CDR2 LQKENI. The CDR3 protein is CASSPGLAETQYF. The CDR3 region has the DNA TGTGCCAGCTCGCCGGGACTAGCGGAGACCCAGTACTTC.

The J gene is TRBJ2-7, the V gene TRBV10-2; D is uncertain. The CDR3 sequence is 13 residues long. The V gene lost 7 bases and the J gene lost 0 bases, with 10 bases spanning the gap. Per germline, CDR1 WSHSY and CDR2 SAAADI. The CDR3, as DNA: TGCGCCAGCACCAGCGCACGCTCCTACGAGCAGTACTTC. This sequence encodes CASTSARSYEQYF.

The chain is built from TRBV6-1 and TRBJ1-6; D call uncertain. CDR3 length: 15 residues. The ends were cut back, 5 bases at V and 7 bases at J, with 15 bases in the middle. CDR1 is MNHNS, CDR2 SASEGT, per germline. CDR3: CASSSGVTLNSPLHF. The CDR3 bases are TGTGCCAGCAGTTCCGGTGTGACATTAAATTCACCCCTCCACTTT.

The chain recombines TRBV5-1 with TRBJ2-5, with 10 positions matching TRBD1. The CDR3 spans 16 residues. Germline V CDR1 and CDR2: SGHRS, YFSETQ. The V segment lost 4 bases and the J segment 3 bases; nucleotides outside the gene matches: 9. The CDR3 region is CASSRLPGTGEETQYF. The CDR3 nucleotides are TGCGCCAGCAGCCGCTTGCCAGGGACAGGGGAAGAGACCCAGTACTTC.

The genes are TRBV5-4 and TRBJ2-1; 14 nucleotides agree with TRBD2. The CDR3 is made up of 16 amino acids. V trimming: 4 bases; J trimming: 7 bases; junction bases outside the gene matches: 7. CDR1 and CDR2 from the germline V gene are SGHNT and YYREEE (reference sequence). CDR3: CASSGGLAGALNEQFF. DNA of the CDR3: TGTGCCAGCAGCGGGGGACTAGCGGGAGCTCTAAATGAGCAGTTCTTC.

The V gene is TRBV10-2, the J gene TRBJ2-3; 13 bases fit TRBD2. Germline lookup yields CDR1 WSHSY and CDR2 SAAADI. Germline trimming cut 8 bases from V and 6 bases from J; bases unmatched to any gene: 8. This CDR3 has 15 residues. The DNA of the CDR3 is TGCGCCAGCGGTGGACTAGCGGGAGTCGAGGATACGCAGTATTTT. Translated: CASGGLAGVEDTQYF.